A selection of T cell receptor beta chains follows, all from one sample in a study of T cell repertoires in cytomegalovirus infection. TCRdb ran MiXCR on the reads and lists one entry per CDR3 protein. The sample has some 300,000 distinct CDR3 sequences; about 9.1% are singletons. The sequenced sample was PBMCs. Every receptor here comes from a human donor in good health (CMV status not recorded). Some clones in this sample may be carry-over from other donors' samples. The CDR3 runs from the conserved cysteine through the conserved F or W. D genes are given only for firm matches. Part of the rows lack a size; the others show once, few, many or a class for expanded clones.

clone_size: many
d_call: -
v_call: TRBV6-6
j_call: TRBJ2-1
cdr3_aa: CASSYSGPGGVYNEQFF
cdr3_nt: TGTGCCAGCAGTTACTCGGGACCGGGTGGGGTCTACAATGAGCAGTTCTTC

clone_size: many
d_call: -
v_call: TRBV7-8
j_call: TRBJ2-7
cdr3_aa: CASSTLTRTSYEQYF
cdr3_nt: TGTGCCAGCAGCACCTTGACACGAACCTCCTACGAGCAGTACTTC

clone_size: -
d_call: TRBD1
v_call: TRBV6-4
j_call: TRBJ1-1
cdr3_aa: CASSKTGYTEAFF
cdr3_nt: TGTGCCAGCAGTAAGACAGGGTACACTGAAGCTTTCTTT

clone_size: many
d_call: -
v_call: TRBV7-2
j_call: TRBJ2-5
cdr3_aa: CASSSRQALRETQYF
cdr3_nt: TGTGCCAGCAGCTCGCGACAGGCCCTCAGGGAGACCCAGTACTTC

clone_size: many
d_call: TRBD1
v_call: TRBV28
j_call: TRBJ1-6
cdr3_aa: CASSFRGNSYNSPLHF
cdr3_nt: TGTGCCAGCAGTTTCAGGGGGAACTCCTATAATTCACCCCTCCACTTT

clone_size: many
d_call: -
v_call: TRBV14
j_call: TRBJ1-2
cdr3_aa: CASSQIDKDYGYTF
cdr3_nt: TGTGCCAGCAGCCAGATCGACAAGGACTATGGCTACACCTTC

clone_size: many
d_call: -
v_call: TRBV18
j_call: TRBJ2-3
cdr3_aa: CASSPETDTQYF
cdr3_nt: TGTGCCAGCTCACCAGAGACAGATACGCAGTATTTT

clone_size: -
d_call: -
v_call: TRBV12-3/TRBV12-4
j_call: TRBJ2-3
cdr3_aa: CASSLSGRADTQYF
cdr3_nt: TGTGCCAGCAGTTTATCGGGGCGCGCAGATACGCAGTATTTT

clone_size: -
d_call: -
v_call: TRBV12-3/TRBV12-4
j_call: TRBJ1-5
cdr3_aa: CASSFGLDTAEYSNQPQHF
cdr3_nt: TGTGCCAGCAGTTTTGGTTTGGACACGGCAGAATATAGCAATCAGCCCCAGCATTTT

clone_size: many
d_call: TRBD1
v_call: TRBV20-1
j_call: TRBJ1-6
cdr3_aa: CSAPVQGNENSPLHF
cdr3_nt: TGCAGTGCTCCCGTACAGGGGAACGAGAATTCACCCCTCCACTTT

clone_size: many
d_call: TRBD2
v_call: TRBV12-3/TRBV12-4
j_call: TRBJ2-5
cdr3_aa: CASSSARQRGIGTQYF
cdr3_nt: TGTGCCAGCAGTTCCGCACGCCAGCGGGGGATTGGGACCCAGTACTTC

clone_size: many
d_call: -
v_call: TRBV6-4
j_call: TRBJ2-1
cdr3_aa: CASSDSTTAVLFF
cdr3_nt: TGTGCCAGCAGTGACTCGACGACGGCGGTTTTGTTCTTC

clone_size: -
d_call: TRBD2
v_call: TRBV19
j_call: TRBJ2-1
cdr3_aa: CASSRSGSSYNEQVF
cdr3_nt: TGTGCCAGTAGCCGTAGCGGGAGCTCCTACAATGAGCAGGTCTTC

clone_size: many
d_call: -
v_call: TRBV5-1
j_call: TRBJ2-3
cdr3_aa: CASSFLGEASTDTQYF
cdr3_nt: TGCGCCAGCAGCTTTCTCGGCGAAGCGAGCACAGATACGCAGTATTTT

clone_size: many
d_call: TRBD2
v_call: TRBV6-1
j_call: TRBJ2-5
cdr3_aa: CASSQRLAGEETQYF
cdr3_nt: TGTGCCAGCAGTCAAAGACTAGCGGGGGAAGAGACCCAGTACTTC

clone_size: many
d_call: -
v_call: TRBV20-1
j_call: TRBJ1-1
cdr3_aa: CSARRQLLNTEAFF
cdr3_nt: TGCAGTGCTAGGCGCCAGCTCTTGAACACTGAAGCTTTCTTT

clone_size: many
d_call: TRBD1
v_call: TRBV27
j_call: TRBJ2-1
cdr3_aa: CASSREGQGYNEQFF
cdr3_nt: TGTGCCAGCAGTCGAGAGGGACAGGGATACAATGAGCAGTTCTTC

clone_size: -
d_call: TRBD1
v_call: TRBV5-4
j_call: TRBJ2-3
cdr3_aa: CAIRPGQGSSFPRTDTQYF
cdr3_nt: TGTGCCATTCGTCCGGGACAGGGATCATCTTTTCCCCGCACAGATACGCAGTATTTT

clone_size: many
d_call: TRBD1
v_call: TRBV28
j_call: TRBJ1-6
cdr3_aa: CASSSRTGGAPLNSPLHF
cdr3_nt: TGTGCCAGCAGTTCTCGGACAGGGGGCGCGCCCCTTAATTCACCCCTCCACTTT

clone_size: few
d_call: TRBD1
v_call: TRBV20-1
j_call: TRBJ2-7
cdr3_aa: CSASWGRGREQYF
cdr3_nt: TGCAGTGCCTCCTGGGGCAGGGGGCGCGAGCAGTACTTC

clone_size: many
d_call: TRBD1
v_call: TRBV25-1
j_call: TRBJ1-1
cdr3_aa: CASSPSDRPPEAFF
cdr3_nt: TGTGCCAGCAGTCCCTCGGACAGGCCCCCTGAAGCTTTCTTT

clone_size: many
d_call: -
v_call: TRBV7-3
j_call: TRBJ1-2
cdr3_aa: CASSPEGGVVYGYTF
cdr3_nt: TGTGCCAGCAGCCCAGAAGGAGGGGTCGTCTATGGCTACACCTTC

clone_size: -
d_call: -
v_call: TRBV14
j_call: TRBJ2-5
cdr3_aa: CASSLQGFQYF
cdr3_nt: TGTGCCAGCAGCCTACAGGGCTTCCAGTACTTC

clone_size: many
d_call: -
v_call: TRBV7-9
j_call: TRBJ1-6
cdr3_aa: CASSQRRTGNNSPLHF
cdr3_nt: TGTGCCAGCAGCCAACGCAGGACGGGGAATAATTCACCCCTCCACTTT

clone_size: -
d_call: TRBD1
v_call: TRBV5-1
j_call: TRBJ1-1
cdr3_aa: CASTRQGWAEAFF
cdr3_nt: TGCGCCAGCACCCGACAGGGGTGGGCTGAAGCTTTCTTT

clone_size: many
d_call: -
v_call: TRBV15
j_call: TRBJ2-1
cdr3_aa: CATSTLGGGGQFF
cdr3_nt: TGTGCCACCAGCACCCTAGGGGGGGGCGGACAGTTCTTC

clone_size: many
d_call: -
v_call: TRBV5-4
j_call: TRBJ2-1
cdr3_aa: CASSLLSSAYNEQFF
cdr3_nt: TGTGCCAGCAGCTTACTTAGTAGCGCGTACAATGAGCAGTTCTTC

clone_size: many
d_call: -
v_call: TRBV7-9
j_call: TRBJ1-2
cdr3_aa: CASSHLTGVYTF
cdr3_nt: TGTGCCAGCAGCCACCTGACAGGCGTCTACACCTTC

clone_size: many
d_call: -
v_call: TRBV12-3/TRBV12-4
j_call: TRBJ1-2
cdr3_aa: CASSPLSHDGYTF
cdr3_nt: TGTGCCAGCAGTCCCCTGTCCCACGATGGCTACACCTTC

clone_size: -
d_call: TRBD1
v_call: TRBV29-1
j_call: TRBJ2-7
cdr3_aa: CSVETGEGSYEQYF
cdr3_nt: TGCAGCGTTGAAACAGGGGAAGGCTCCTACGAGCAGTACTTC

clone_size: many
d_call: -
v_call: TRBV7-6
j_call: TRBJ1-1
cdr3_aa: CASSSTGRGNTEAFF
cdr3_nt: TGTGCCAGCAGCTCAACCGGGAGGGGGAACACTGAAGCTTTCTTT

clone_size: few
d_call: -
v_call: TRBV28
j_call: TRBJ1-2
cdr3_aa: CASSLSPAKGGYTF
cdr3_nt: TGTGCCAGCAGTTTAAGCCCTGCAAAGGGTGGCTACACCTTC

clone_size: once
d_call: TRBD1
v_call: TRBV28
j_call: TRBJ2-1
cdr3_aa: CASSPGTVSQFF
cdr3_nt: TGTGCCAGCAGTCCTGGGACAGTTTCGCAGTTCTTC

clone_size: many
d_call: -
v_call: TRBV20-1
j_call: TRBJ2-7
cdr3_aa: CSARGGPDRIVSTYEQYF
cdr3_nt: TGCAGTGCTAGAGGAGGACCAGACAGGATCGTCTCCACCTACGAGCAGTACTTC

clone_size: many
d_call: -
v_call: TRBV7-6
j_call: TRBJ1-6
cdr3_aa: CASSLGGGMGSPLHF
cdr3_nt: TGTGCCAGCAGCTTAGGAGGCGGCATGGGGTCACCCCTCCACTTT

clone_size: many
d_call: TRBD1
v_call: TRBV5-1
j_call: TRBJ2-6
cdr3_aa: CASSRDRGDSGANVLTF
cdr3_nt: TGCGCCAGCTCCCGGGACAGAGGGGACTCTGGGGCCAACGTCCTGACTTTC

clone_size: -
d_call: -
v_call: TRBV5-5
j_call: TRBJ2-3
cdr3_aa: CASSNGDRSTDTQYF
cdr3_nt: TGTGCCAGCAGCAACGGGGACCGAAGCACAGATACGCAGTATTTT

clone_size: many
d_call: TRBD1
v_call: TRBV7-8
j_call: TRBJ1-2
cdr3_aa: CASSITGQSYGYTF
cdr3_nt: TGTGCCAGCAGCATTACGGGACAGTCTTATGGCTACACCTTC

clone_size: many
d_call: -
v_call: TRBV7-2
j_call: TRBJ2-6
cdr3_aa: CASSLVGTGANVLTF
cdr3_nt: TGTGCCAGCAGCTTAGTGGGGACTGGGGCCAACGTCCTGACTTTC

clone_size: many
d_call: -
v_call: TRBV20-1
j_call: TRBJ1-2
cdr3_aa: CSARDREQLPHYGYTF
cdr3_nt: TGCAGTGCTAGAGATAGGGAGCAACTCCCTCACTATGGCTACACCTTC

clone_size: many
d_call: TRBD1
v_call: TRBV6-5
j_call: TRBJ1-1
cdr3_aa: CASSYPPTTGVNTEAFF
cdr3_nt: TGTGCCAGCAGTTACCCCCCGACGACAGGGGTGAACACTGAAGCTTTCTTT

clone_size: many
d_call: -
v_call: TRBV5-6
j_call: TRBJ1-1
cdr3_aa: CASSDMGRGEAFF
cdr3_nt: TGTGCCAGCTCGGATATGGGGCGAGGAGAAGCTTTCTTT

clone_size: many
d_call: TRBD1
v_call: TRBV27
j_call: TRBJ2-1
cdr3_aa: CASTDRGPFVEQFF
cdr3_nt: TGTGCCAGCACTGACAGGGGCCCTTTTGTCGAGCAGTTCTTC

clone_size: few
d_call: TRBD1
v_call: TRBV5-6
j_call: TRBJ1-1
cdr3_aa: CASNSLDRMNTEAFF
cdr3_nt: TGTGCCAGCAACAGTTTGGACAGGATGAACACTGAAGCTTTCTTT

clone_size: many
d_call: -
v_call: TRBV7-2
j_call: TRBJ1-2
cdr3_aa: CASSLAGGDYGYTF
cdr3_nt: TGTGCCAGCAGCTTAGCAGGGGGTGACTATGGCTACACCTTC

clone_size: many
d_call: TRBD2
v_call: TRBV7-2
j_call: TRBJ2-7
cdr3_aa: CASSLVSGGNSYEQYF
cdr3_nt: TGTGCCAGCAGCTTAGTCAGCGGGGGGAACTCCTACGAGCAGTACTTC

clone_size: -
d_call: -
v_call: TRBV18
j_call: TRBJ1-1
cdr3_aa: CASSPPNHSLEAFF
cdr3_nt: TGTGCCAGCTCACCACCTAATCACAGCCTTGAAGCTTTCTTT

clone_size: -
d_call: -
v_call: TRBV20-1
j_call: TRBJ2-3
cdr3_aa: CSARTVPGADTQYF
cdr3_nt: TGCAGTGCTAGGACAGTCCCCGGGGCAGATACGCAGTATTTT

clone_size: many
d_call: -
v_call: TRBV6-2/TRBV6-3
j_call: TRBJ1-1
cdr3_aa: CASSPKNTEAFF
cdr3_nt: TGTGCCAGCAGCCCGAAGAACACTGAAGCTTTCTTT

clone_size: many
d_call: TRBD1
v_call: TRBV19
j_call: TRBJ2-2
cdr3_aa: CASTPGTGFGTGELFF
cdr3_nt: TGTGCCAGTACCCCTGGGACAGGGTTCGGGACCGGGGAGCTGTTTTTT